This T cell receptor beta chain was profiled in a study of cytomegalovirus exposure and HLA in healthy donors. Overall study results and limits: After further analysis at a later stage, some 15,000 TCR beta sequences were associated with HLA alleles at 0.05 false discovery rate.

This CDR3 is 14 amino acids long. The V gene lost 5 bases and the J gene lost 4 bases, with 14 bases spanning the gap. Germline lookup yields CDR1 WSHSY and CDR2 SAAADI. PCR employed 60 Vbeta and 13 Jbeta primers. TCRdb's table, derived via immunoSEQ multiplex PCR, lists solely in-frame clones and lacks some. This sample has around 150,000 clones, with about 79% found just once. On this clone: Its antigen is currently unknown.

Specimen: PBMCs. The chain joins TRBV10-2 to TRBJ1-1; perhaps TRBD1 as D (5 bases). The receptor was isolated from a female donor in good health and CMV-seropositive. The CDR3 sequence is CASSSVFRGTEAFF. CDR3 nucleotides: TGCGCCAGCAGTAGTGTGTTTAGGGGCACTGAAGCTTTCTTT.